The 12 T cell receptor beta chains in this list originate from one sample, sequenced in a study of early T cells in non-severe SARS-CoV-2 infection. TCRdb itself ran the 5' RACE reads through MiXCR, one entry per CDR3 protein. The sample holds about 58,000 distinct CDR3 sequences, about 12% seen once. Sequences were derived from whole blood, sampled at baseline. The origin of the receptors is an adult who was a healthcare worker with PCR-confirmed SARS-CoV-2 infection or an uninfected control (not recorded which). The donor label of this sample is uncertain.

This clonotype showed up many times. The chain employs TRBV2 and TRBJ1-2, with a tentative D call TRBD1 (6 bases). The ends were cut back, 6 bases at V and 7 bases at J, with 18 bases in the middle. In germline, CDR1 is SNHLY, CDR2 FYNNEI. The CDR3 is made up of 14 amino acids. The DNA of the CDR3 is TGTGCCAGCAGCCAACCTCTCACAGGGTTTGGCTACACCTTC. Translation gives CASSQPLTGFGYTF.

This clonotype was counted many times. V usage is TRBV13 and J usage is TRBJ2-2, with TRBD1 identical over 8 bases. Germline V lookup: CDR1 PRHDT, CDR2 FYEKMQ (reference sequence). The CDR3 covers 16 residues. Trimming removed 4 bases from V and 6 bases from J; junction bases left unmatched: 10. In DNA, the CDR3 is TGTGCCAGCAGCTCGTCGACAGGGGCCCCACCCGGGGAGCTGTTTTTT. Its protein product is CASSSSTGAPPGELFF.

This chain uses TRBV4-2 with TRBJ2-1; weak D call: TRBD2 (7 bases). CDR1 and CDR2 (germline): LGHNA, YNFKEQ. The length of the CDR3 is 14 residues. V lost 8 bases and J lost 6, with 17 bases in between. Here the CDR3 reads CASAIKGGGNEQFF. CDR3 nucleotides: TGTGCCAGCGCAATAAAAGGGGGGGGCAATGAGCAGTTCTTC.

This clonotype has only a few counts. The chain has TRBV5-1 and TRBJ2-5, with TRBD1 identical over 7 bases. This CDR3 is built from 15 residues. The J segment lost 2 bases and the V segment lost 0 bases, leaving 4 bases of the junction unmatched. Germline values: CDR1 SGHRS, CDR2 YFSETQ. CDR3 protein: CASSLAQGVQETQYF. The CDR3 DNA reads as TGCGCCAGCAGCTTGGCCCAGGGGGTTCAAGAGACCCAGTACTTC.

The V gene is TRBV10-1, the J gene TRBJ1-1; a weak D match, TRBD1 (6 bases). This CDR3 spans 13 amino acids. V was trimmed by 6 bases and J by 4 bases, leaving 12 bases between them. CDR1 WNHNN and CDR2 SYGVQD come from the germline V gene (reference sequence). The CDR3 reads CASSQQGSTEAFF. CDR3 nucleotides: TGCGCCAGCAGCCAACAGGGAAGCACTGAAGCTTTCTTT.

This clonotype has just a few counts. This chain connects TRBV20-1 to TRBJ2-3, with 8 bases lining up with TRBD1. V lost 6 bases to trimming and J lost 1 base; unmatched junction nucleotides: 12. Germline CDR1 is DFQATT and CDR2 is SNEGSKA (reference sequence). The CDR3 consists of 16 residues. The DNA for the CDR3 is TGCAGTGCGTCCGGGACAGGCGGTCGGGGCACAGATACGCAGTATTTT. It translates to CSASGTGGRGTDTQYF.

This clonotype was observed a few times. The rearrangement joins TRBV28 to TRBJ2-7; maybe TRBD2 (5 bases). The CDR3 extends over 13 amino acids. Germline loops: CDR1 MDHEN, CDR2 SYDVKM. Trimming took off 8 bases at V and 3 bases at J, with 14 bases between the two ends. CDR3 bases: TGTGCCAGCCGATGGGGAGAGGGCTACGAGCAGTACGTC. Translated: CASRWGEGYEQYV.

J is TRBJ2-3 and V is TRBV3-1; 10 bases align to TRBD2. The CDR3 consists of 14 residues. Per the germline V gene, CDR1 is LGHDT and CDR2 is YNNKEL (reference sequence). V lost 7 bases, J lost 6 bases, and 7 bases stayed unmatched. The CDR3 loop is CASNERGGSDTQYF. The DNA for the CDR3 is TGTGCCAGCAACGAGCGGGGGGGCAGTGATACGCAGTATTTT.

This clonotype was picked up a small number of times. The chain couples TRBV10-3 to TRBJ2-7, with 7 positions matching TRBD2. Trimming cost V 0 bases and J 0 bases; bases outside gene matches: 5. This CDR3 has 16 residues. CDR1 is ENHRY and CDR2 is SYGVKD in the germline V gene. CDR3 amino acids: CAISESPGTISYEQYV. Written as DNA, the CDR3 is TGTGCCATCAGTGAGTCTCCCGGGACTATCTCCTACGAGCAGTACGTC.

This clonotype was detected once. CDR3: CATSRGTNRGSGNTIYF. The CDR3 coding sequence is TGTGCCACCAGCAGAGGCACCAACAGGGGCTCTGGAAACACCATATATTTT. This sequence joins TRBV15 and TRBJ1-3; 7 nucleotides line up with TRBD1. With 1 base clipped from V and 0 bases from J, the junction kept 6 bases outside the gene matches. The CDR3 is 17 residues long. CDR1 and CDR2 from the germline V gene are LNHNV and YYDKDF (reference sequence).

This clonotype has a count of ten or more. The CDR3 bases are TGTGCCAGCAGTTTTAGTAATTCACCCCTCCACTTT. This codes for CASSFSNSPLHF. The J gene is TRBJ1-6, the V gene TRBV12-3 or TRBV12-4; D not certain. The CDR3 contains 12 residues. V was cut by 3 bases and J by 6 bases, with 3 bases left in between.

The chain combines TRBV4-1 with TRBJ2-4; tentatively, D is TRBD2 (5 bases). V lost 4 bases and J 2 bases, leaving 15 bases between the germline ends. Germline V gene sequence: CDR1 MGHRA, CDR2 YSYEKL. The CDR3 has 16 amino acids. The CDR3 here is CASSREGFGTKNIQYF. The DNA for the CDR3 is TGCGCCAGCAGCCGTGAGGGATTCGGGACCAAAAACATTCAGTACTTC.